These T cell receptor beta chains were read from a single sample in a study of T cell clonotyping in hematopoietic cell transplantation. The protocol was immunoSEQ multiplex PCR, while the TCRdb copy is restricted to in-frame clones and leaves out a portion. The table includes some 15,000 clones, roughly 80% detected once. The sample was PBMCs, taken 100 days after allogeneic stem cell transplant. These receptors were taken from a female patient aged 35 to 55 who had an allogeneic stem cell transplant from a related donor, so T cells may come from the graft donor. Some clones in this sample may be carry-over from other donors' samples. Each CDR3 is given with its conserved first and last residue. Each record gives: D gene, J gene, clone size, V gene, CDR3 protein, CDR3 DNA. D genes are given only for firm matches. Clone size appears in some rows only: once, few, many, or a class for an expanded clone.

- | TRBJ2-5 | large | TRBV19 | CASSRDFQETQYF | TGTGCCAGTAGTAGGGACTTTCAAGAGACCCAGTACTTC
TRBD1 | TRBJ2-7 | - | TRBV9 | CASSVAGGDEQYF | TGTGCCAGCAGCGTAGCAGGGGGCGACGAGCAGTACTTC
- | TRBJ1-4 | - | TRBV30 | CAWSIRATNEKLFF | TGTGCCTGGAGTATCAGAGCAACTAATGAAAAACTGTTTTTT
- | TRBJ2-7 | - | TRBV11-2 | CASSFSYEQYF | TGTGCCAGCAGCTTTTCCTACGAGCAGTACTTC
- | TRBJ2-4 | - | TRBV25-1 | CASLESGSKNIQYF | TGTGCCAGCCTCGAAAGCGGATCCAAAAACATTCAGTACTTC
TRBD1 | TRBJ1-1 | few | TRBV4-1 | CASSHGTGPTEAFF | TGCGCCAGCAGCCATGGGACAGGGCCCACTGAAGCTTTCTTT
- | TRBJ2-2 | - | TRBV5-1 | CASSLHRQNLNTGELFF | TGCGCCAGCAGCTTACATAGACAGAACTTGAACACCGGGGAGCTGTTTTTT
TRBD1 | TRBJ1-2 | - | TRBV29-1 | CSVGGQGEGYTF | TGCAGCGTTGGGGGACAGGGGGAGGGCTACACCTTC
- | TRBJ2-3 | - | TRBV25-1 | CASSDLGRADTQYF | TGTGCCAGCAGTGACCTAGGACGAGCAGATACGCAGTATTTT
TRBD1 | TRBJ2-1 | - | TRBV5-6 | CASSLGDRAYNEQFF | TGTGCCAGCAGCTTGGGTGACAGGGCTTACAATGAGCAGTTCTTC
- | TRBJ2-5 | - | TRBV10-3 | CAISENRDNEETQYF | TGTGCCATCAGTGAGAACCGGGACAATGAAGAGACCCAGTACTTC
- | TRBJ2-7 | few | TRBV2 | CASSALGYEQYF | TGTGCCAGCAGTGCATTAGGGTACGAGCAGTACTTC
- | TRBJ2-3 | - | TRBV19 | CASSTVPGLTDTQYF | TGTGCCAGTAGTACCGTCCCGGGACTCACAGATACGCAGTATTTT
TRBD2 | TRBJ2-3 | - | TRBV4-1 | CASSQPGLAGPRPSTDTQYF | TGCGCCAGCAGCCAACCGGGACTAGCGGGGCCTCGGCCAAGCACAGATACGCAGTATTTT
- | TRBJ1-2 | - | TRBV5-1 | CASSLGQKLYGYTF | TGCGCCAGCAGCTTGGGACAGAAGCTCTATGGCTACACCTTC
- | TRBJ2-1 | - | TRBV30 | CASAPNEQFF | TGTGCGAGCGCGCCGAATGAGCAGTTCTTC
- | TRBJ2-1 | - | TRBV6-4 | CASSDLSNNEQFF | TGTGCCAGCAGTGACTTGTCGAACAATGAGCAGTTCTTC
- | TRBJ2-2 | once | TRBV30 | CAWSVRGLAGELFF | TGTGCCTGGAGTGTTCGAGGATTAGCCGGGGAGCTGTTTTTT
TRBD2 | TRBJ2-1 | - | TRBV11-2 | CASSFSLAALYNEQFF | TGTGCCAGCAGCTTTTCACTAGCGGCCCTCTACAATGAGCAGTTCTTC
TRBD1 | TRBJ1-4 | - | TRBV4-1 | CASSQHGTGNEKLFF | TGCGCCAGCAGCCAACACGGGACAGGGAATGAAAAACTGTTTTTT
- | TRBJ2-3 | - | TRBV12-5 | CASGGTDTQYF | TGTGCTAGTGGAGGGACAGATACGCAGTATTTT
- | TRBJ2-7 | few | TRBV6-5 | CASSYGDGSYEQYF | TGTGCCAGCAGTTACGGGGACGGCTCCTACGAGCAGTACTTC
- | TRBJ2-3 | - | TRBV11-2 | CASSLDIDATDTQYF | TGTGCCAGCAGCTTAGATATCGATGCGACAGATACGCAGTATTTT
- | TRBJ1-5 | - | TRBV4-1 | CASSQAPYQPQHF | TGCGCCAGCAGCCAGGCCCCTTATCAACCCCAGCATTTT
TRBD1 | TRBJ1-4 | - | TRBV30 | CAWSGPTGTWQEKLFF | TGTGCCTGGAGTGGCCCGACAGGGACGTGGCAAGAAAAACTGTTTTTT
- | TRBJ2-4 | - | TRBV2 | CASSGGKGDIQYF | TGTGCCAGCAGTGGGGGGAAGGGTGACATTCAGTACTTC
- | TRBJ1-2 | - | TRBV4-2 | CASSQEQVQEHTF | TGTGCCAGCAGCCAAGAGCAGGTTCAAGAGCACACCTTC
- | TRBJ1-2 | few | TRBV7-3 | CASSLSAGQGYTF | TGTGCCAGCAGCTTAAGTGCAGGACAAGGCTACACCTTC
- | TRBJ1-5 | - | TRBV6-5 | CASSYTGDQPQHF | TGTGCCAGCAGTTACACGGGGGATCAGCCCCAGCATTTT
- | TRBJ1-5 | - | TRBV19 | CASSPRQPNQPQHF | TGTGCCAGTAGTCCCCGACAGCCTAATCAGCCCCAGCATTTT
- | TRBJ2-3 | - | TRBV11-3 | CASSLVGRADTQYF | TGTGCCAGCAGCTTAGTAGGCAGGGCAGATACGCAGTATTTT
TRBD1 | TRBJ2-3 | - | TRBV7-8 | CASSLRDRGRTDTQYF | TGTGCCAGCAGCCTACGCGACAGGGGGCGAACAGATACGCAGTATTTT
- | TRBJ1-5 | few | TRBV9 | CASSAGGGSGNQPQHF | TGTGCCAGCAGCGCTGGAGGGGGATCGGGCAATCAGCCCCAGCATTTT
- | TRBJ2-1 | - | TRBV27 | CASRGRVNYNEQFF | TGTGCCAGCAGGGGGCGGGTTAACTACAATGAGCAGTTCTTC
TRBD2 | TRBJ2-5 | - | TRBV6-5 | CASSYSIGPGGETQYF | TGTGCCAGCAGTTACTCGATAGGGCCGGGAGGGGAGACCCAGTACTTC
- | TRBJ1-1 | - | TRBV25-1 | CASSDWGTHTEAFF | TGTGCCAGCAGTGATTGGGGAACTCACACTGAAGCTTTCTTT
- | TRBJ1-1 | - | TRBV14 | CASSPARGNTEAFF | TGTGCCAGCAGCCCAGCAAGGGGGAACACTGAAGCTTTCTTT
TRBD2 | TRBJ2-7 | - | TRBV7-2 | CASSLGTSGASEQYF | TGTGCCAGCAGCTTAGGGACTAGCGGGGCCTCCGAGCAGTACTTC
- | TRBJ1-4 | - | TRBV11-2 | CASSPGTLANEKLFF | TGTGCCAGCAGCCCGGGGACTCTGGCCAATGAAAAACTGTTTTTT
- | TRBJ2-2 | - | TRBV7-3 | CASSLRPPPGVSGNTGELFF | TGTGCCAGCAGCTTAAGACCACCCCCGGGAGTTAGTGGTAACACCGGGGAGCTGTTTTTT
- | TRBJ2-3 | - | TRBV6-1 | CASSANRAVSDTQYF | TGTGCCAGCAGTGCCAACAGGGCGGTTTCCGATACGCAGTATTTT
TRBD1 | TRBJ1-4 | - | TRBV2 | CASSEVGGDEKLFF | TGTGCCAGCAGTGAAGTAGGGGGCGATGAAAAACTGTTTTTT
- | TRBJ2-1 | - | TRBV5-1 | CASMGTLTNEQFF | TGCGCCAGCATGGGTACATTGACAAATGAGCAGTTCTTC
TRBD1 | TRBJ1-2 | - | TRBV7-8 | CASSPRGQGPVGYTF | TGTGCCAGCAGCCCAAGGGGACAGGGGCCGGTTGGCTACACCTTC
TRBD2 | TRBJ2-5 | once | TRBV6-5 | CASSRLAGVWETQYF | TGTGCCAGCAGCCGTCTAGCGGGAGTCTGGGAGACCCAGTACTTC
- | TRBJ2-3 | once | TRBV4-2 | CASSQDNRAFGGDTQYF | TGTGCCAGCAGCCAAGATAATAGGGCCTTTGGGGGGGATACGCAGTATTTT
- | TRBJ1-2 | - | TRBV7-9 | CASSPGASYGYTF | TGTGCCAGCAGTCCGGGAGCATCCTATGGCTACACCTTC
- | TRBJ2-3 | - | TRBV29-1 | CSVELGTPGPNTQYF | TGCAGCGTTGAATTGGGTACCCCGGGCCCCAATACGCAGTATTTT
TRBD1 | TRBJ1-2 | - | TRBV11-2 | CASSLDRTGRGYTF | TGTGCCAGCAGCTTAGATAGGACAGGGCGGGGCTACACCTTC
- | TRBJ2-7 | - | TRBV13 | CASSFAGMGNSYEQYF | TGTGCCAGCAGCTTCGCCGGGATGGGAAACTCCTACGAGCAGTACTTC
- | TRBJ2-3 | - | TRBV19 | CASSRELSTDTQYF | TGTGCCAGTAGTAGAGAGCTAAGCACAGATACGCAGTATTTT
TRBD2 | TRBJ2-3 | - | TRBV30 | CAWSTSGGAGTQYF | TGTGCCTGGAGCACTAGCGGGGGGGCCGGAACGCAGTATTTT
- | TRBJ2-1 | - | TRBV14 | CASSQEGPLQYNEQFF | TGTGCCAGCAGCCAAGAAGGGCCCCTGCAGTACAATGAGCAGTTCTTC
- | TRBJ2-7 | - | TRBV6-5 | CASSYRPQGLHEQYF | TGTGCCAGCAGTTACCGGCCGCAGGGTCTCCACGAGCAGTACTTC
- | TRBJ2-1 | medium-sized | TRBV25-1 | CASRRGLNEQFF | TGTGCCAGCAGGCGGGGACTCAATGAGCAGTTCTTC
- | TRBJ2-1 | - | TRBV5-1 | CASSLDSYNEQFF | TGCGCCAGCAGCTTGGACAGTTACAATGAGCAGTTCTTC
- | TRBJ1-1 | - | TRBV28 | CASLGSEGRGNTEAFF | TGTGCCAGTTTAGGTTCGGAGGGACGAGGGAACACTGAAGCTTTCTTT